A selection of T cell receptor beta chains follows, all from one sample in a study of CD8+ T cells in alopecia areata. This table comes from immunoSEQ multiplex PCR, and its TCRdb copy is limited to in-frame clones, with some not included. The data hold about 160,000 clones, with around three fifths observed a single time. The sample consisted of CD4+ T cells sorted from blood, taken at week 4, from a patient treated with tofacitinib. Receptor source: a human donor with alopecia areata. The CDR3 runs from the conserved cysteine through the conserved F or W. Fields, in order: V gene, clone size, D gene, CDR3 protein. The D gene is left open where the match is weak. Clone size is stated in some rows and not others, as once, few, many or a class when expanded.

V: TRBV7-3
size: once
D: NA
CDR3: CASSPTGLVQETQYF

V: TRBV11-2
size: NA
D: TRBD1
CDR3: CASSLGQGAEQYF

V: TRBV9
size: NA
D: NA
CDR3: CASKTGNTGELFF

V: TRBV30
size: few
D: NA
CDR3: CAWKGVTYEQYF

V: TRBV10-3
size: once
D: NA
CDR3: CAISDPSLTGTYEQYF

V: TRBV30
size: NA
D: NA
CDR3: CAWSADSNQPQHF

V: TRBV30
size: NA
D: NA
CDR3: CAWAREVNTEAFF

V: TRBV6-6
size: NA
D: NA
CDR3: CASSYSGNTIYF

V: TRBV19
size: NA
D: NA
CDR3: CASSIAETQYF

V: TRBV29-1
size: NA
D: NA
CDR3: CSTWSREDTQYF

V: TRBV29-1
size: NA
D: NA
CDR3: CSVEPFQGMNTEAFF

V: TRBV6-5
size: NA
D: NA
CDR3: CASSPPVSYGYTF

V: TRBV5-1
size: NA
D: NA
CDR3: CASSLPQANYGYTF

V: TRBV29-1
size: NA
D: TRBD1
CDR3: CSVEGDRGEKLFF

V: TRBV25-1
size: NA
D: NA
CDR3: CASSSKSGANVLTF

V: TRBV14
size: NA
D: NA
CDR3: CASSPSMNTEAFF

V: TRBV5-4
size: NA
D: NA
CDR3: CASSPLGRENTGELFF

V: TRBV11-2
size: NA
D: NA
CDR3: CASTSGGVTEAFF

V: TRBV2
size: few
D: TRBD1
CDR3: CASSESGTGASETQYF

V: TRBV2
size: NA
D: TRBD1
CDR3: CASDPGQSFNQPQHF

V: TRBV30
size: NA
D: NA
CDR3: CACYRGTTGEQYF

V: TRBV4-3
size: NA
D: NA
CDR3: CASSPRQSNQPQHF

V: TRBV9
size: NA
D: NA
CDR3: CASSLGQRNSPLHF

V: TRBV18
size: NA
D: NA
CDR3: CASFLGGSYEQYF

V: TRBV7-2
size: NA
D: NA
CDR3: CASSLGISGLEQYF

V: TRBV27
size: NA
D: NA
CDR3: CASSFNTGELFF

V: TRBV30
size: NA
D: NA
CDR3: CAWSSGASDEQYF

V: TRBV9
size: NA
D: NA
CDR3: CASSGGGPNNEKLFF

V: TRBV6-5
size: few
D: NA
CDR3: CASSPRNEQFF

V: TRBV11-3
size: once
D: NA
CDR3: CASSRSGLTDTQYF

V: TRBV18
size: NA
D: NA
CDR3: CASHFGTSNTGELFF

V: TRBV30
size: NA
D: NA
CDR3: CAWSVVAGESQYF